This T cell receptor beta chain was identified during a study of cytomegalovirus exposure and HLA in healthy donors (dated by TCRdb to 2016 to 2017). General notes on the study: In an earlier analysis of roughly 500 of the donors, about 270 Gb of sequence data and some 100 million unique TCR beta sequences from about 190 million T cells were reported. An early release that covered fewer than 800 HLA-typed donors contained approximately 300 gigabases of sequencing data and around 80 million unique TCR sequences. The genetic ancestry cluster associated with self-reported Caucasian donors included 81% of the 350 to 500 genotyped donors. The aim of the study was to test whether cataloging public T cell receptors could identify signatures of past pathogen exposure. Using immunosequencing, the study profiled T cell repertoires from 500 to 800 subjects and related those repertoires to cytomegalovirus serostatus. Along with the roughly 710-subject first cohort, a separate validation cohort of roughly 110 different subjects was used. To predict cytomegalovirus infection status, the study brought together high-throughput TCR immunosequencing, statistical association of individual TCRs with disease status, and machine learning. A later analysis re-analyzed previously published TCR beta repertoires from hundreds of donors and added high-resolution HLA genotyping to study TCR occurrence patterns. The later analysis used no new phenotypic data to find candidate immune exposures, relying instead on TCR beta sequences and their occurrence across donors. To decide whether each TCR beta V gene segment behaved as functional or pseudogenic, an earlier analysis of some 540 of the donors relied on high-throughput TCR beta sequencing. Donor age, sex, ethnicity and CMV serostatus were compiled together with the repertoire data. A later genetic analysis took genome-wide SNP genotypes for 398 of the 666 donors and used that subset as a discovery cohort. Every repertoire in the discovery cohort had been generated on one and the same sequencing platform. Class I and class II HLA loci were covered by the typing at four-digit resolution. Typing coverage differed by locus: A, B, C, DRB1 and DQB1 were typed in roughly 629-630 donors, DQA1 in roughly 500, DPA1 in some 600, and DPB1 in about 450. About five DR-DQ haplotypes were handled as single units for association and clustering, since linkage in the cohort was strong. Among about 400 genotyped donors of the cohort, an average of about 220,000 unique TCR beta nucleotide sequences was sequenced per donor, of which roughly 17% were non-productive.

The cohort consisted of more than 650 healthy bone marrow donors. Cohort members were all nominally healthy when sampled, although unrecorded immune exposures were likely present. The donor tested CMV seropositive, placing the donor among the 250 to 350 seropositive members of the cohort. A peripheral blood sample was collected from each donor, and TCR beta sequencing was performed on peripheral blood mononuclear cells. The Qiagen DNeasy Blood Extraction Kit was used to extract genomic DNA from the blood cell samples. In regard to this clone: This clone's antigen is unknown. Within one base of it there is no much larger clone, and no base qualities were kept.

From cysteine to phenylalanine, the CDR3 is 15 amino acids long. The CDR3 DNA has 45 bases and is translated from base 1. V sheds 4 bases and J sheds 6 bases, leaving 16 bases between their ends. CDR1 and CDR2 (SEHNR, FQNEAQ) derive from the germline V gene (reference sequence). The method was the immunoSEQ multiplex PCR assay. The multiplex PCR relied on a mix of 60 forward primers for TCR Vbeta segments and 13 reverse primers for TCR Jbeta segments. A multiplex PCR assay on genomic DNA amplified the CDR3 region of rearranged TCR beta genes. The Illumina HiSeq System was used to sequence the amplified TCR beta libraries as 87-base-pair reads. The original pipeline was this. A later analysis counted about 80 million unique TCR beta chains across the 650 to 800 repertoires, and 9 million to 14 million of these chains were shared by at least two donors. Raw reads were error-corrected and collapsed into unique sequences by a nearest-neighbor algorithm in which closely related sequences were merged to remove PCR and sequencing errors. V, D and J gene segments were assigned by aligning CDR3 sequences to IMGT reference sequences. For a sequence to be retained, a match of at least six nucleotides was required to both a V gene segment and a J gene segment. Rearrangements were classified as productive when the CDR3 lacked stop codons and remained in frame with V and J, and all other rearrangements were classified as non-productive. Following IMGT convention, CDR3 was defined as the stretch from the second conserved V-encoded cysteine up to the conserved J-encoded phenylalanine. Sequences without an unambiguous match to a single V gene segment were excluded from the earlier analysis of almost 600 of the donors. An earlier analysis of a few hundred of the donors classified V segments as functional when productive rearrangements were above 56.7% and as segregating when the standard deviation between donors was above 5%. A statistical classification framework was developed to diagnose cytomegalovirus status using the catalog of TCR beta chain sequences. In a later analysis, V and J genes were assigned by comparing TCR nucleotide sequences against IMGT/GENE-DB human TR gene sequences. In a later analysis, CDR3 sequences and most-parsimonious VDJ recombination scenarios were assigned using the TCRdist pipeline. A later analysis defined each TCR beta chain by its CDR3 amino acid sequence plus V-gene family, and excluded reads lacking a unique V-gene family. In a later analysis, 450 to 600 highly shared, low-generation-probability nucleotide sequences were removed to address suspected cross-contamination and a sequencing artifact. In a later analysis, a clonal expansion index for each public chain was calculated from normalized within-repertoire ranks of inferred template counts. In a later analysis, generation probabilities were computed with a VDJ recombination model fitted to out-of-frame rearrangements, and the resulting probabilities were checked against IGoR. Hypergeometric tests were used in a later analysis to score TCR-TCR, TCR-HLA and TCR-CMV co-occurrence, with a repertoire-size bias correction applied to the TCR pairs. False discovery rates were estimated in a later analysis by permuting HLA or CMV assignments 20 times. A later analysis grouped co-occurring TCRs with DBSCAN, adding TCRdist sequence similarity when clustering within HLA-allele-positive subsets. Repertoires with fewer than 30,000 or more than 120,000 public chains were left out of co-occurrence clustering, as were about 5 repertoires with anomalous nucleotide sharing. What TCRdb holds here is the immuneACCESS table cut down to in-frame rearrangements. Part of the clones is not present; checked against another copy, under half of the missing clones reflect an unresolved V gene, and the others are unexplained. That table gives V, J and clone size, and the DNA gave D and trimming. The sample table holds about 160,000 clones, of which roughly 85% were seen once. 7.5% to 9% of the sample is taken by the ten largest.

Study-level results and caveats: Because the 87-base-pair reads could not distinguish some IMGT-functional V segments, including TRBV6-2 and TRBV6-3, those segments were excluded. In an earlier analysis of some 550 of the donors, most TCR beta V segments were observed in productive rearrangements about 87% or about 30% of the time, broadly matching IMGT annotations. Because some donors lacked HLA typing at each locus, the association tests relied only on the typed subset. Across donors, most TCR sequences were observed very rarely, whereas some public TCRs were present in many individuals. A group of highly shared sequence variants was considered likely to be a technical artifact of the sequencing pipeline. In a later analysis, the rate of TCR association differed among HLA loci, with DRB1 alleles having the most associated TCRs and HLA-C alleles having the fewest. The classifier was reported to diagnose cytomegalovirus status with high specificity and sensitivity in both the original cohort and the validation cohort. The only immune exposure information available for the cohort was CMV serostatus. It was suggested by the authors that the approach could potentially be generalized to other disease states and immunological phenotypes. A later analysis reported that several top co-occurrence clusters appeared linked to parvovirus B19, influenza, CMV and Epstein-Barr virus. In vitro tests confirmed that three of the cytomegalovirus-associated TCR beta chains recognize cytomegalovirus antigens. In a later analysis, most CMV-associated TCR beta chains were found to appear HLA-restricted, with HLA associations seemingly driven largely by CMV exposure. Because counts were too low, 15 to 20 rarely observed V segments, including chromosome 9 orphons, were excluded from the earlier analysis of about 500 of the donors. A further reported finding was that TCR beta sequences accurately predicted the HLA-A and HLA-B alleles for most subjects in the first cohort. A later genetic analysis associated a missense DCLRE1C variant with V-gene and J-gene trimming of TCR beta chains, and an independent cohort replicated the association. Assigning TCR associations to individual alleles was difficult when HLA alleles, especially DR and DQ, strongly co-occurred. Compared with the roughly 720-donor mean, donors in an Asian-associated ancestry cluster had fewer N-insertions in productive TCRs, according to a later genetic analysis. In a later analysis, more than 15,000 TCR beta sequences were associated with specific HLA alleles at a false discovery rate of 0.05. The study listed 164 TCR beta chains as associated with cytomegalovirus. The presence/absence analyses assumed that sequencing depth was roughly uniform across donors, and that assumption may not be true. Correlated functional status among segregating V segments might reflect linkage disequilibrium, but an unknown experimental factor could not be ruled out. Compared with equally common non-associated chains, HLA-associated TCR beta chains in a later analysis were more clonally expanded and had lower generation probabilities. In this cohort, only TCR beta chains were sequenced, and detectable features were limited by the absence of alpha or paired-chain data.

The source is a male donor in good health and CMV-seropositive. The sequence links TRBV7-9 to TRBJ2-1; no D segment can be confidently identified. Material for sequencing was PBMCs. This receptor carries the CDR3 CASSSGSRIGNEQFF. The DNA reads TGTGCCAGCAGCTCCGGATCGCGGATAGGCAATGAGCAGTTCTTC.